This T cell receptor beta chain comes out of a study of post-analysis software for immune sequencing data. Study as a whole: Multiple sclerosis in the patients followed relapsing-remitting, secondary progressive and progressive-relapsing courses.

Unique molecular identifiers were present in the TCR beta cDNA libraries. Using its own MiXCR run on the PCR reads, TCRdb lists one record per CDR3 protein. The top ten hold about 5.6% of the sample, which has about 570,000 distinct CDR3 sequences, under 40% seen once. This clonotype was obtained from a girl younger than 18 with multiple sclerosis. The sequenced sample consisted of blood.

CDR3 loop: CASSFRGTENYGYTF. CDR3 nucleotide sequence: TGTGCCAGCAGCTTCCGGGGGACAGAGAACTATGGCTACACCTTC. V gene TRBV7-9 combines with J gene TRBJ1-2; 7 nucleotides agree with TRBD1. Germline lookup yields CDR1 SEHNR and CDR2 FQNEAQ (reference sequence). CDR3 length equals 15 residues. V shed 3 bases and J 2 bases; nucleotides not matched to a gene: 6.